The sequence of this T cell receptor (beta chain) was determined in a study of T cell repertoires in cytomegalovirus infection. Across the study: Indications of both CMV infection and matching HLA type were provided by public TCR beta signatures.

TCRdb reprocessed the reads with MiXCR, giving one entry per CDR3 protein. In the table there are hundreds of thousands of distinct CDR3 sequences, about a sixth of which are singletons. The CDR3 contains 14 residues. V was trimmed by 0 bases and J by 0 bases, leaving 7 bases between them. Germline V lookup: CDR1 SGDLS, CDR2 YYNGEE. The rearrangement links TRBV9 to TRBJ2-7; D unresolved. The source is a human donor in good health (CMV status not recorded). Some clones in this sample may be carry-over from other donors' samples. What was sequenced was PBMCs. The CDR3 loop is CASSVGADSYEQYF. In DNA, the CDR3 is TGTGCCAGCAGCGTAGGGGCAGACTCCTACGAGCAGTACTTC.